There are many counts of the clone carrying this T cell receptor (beta chain). Its antigen is undetermined. With 3 bases clipped from V and 9 bases from J, the junction kept 7 bases outside the gene matches. The CDR3 totals 16 residues. Germline values: CDR1 SGHTA, CDR2 FQGNSA. The authors prepared the TCRbeta library with unique molecular identifiers. TCRdb itself ran the PCR reads through MiXCR, one entry per CDR3 protein. The sample yields 190,000 or so distinct CDR3 sequences, roughly 6.3% seen once. These data originate in a study of T-cell reconstitution after alpha-beta-depleted transplantation in children. Study-wide results and limits: Recipient T cells and thymic progenitors that survived gave rise to the high TCRbeta diversity observed at day 60 in some patients. The authors attributed T-cell counts and diversity one year after transplant mostly to newly produced T cells. About two months after transplant, alpha-beta T cells reportedly came from several hundred expanded graft clones.

This sequence joins TRBV7-2 and TRBJ2-4; TRBD2 aligns across 14 bases. The source is a girl less than two years old with combined immunodeficiency, due to receive a stem cell transplant. The sequences come from PBMCs, collected before TCRalphabeta/CD19-depleted stem cell transplant. The CDR3 spells CASSLTSGGARGIQYF. The CDR3 region has the DNA TGTGCCAGCAGCTTGACTAGCGGGGGGGCAAGGGGCATTCAGTACTTC.